This T cell receptor (beta chain) comes out of a study of blood T cell repertoires in COVID-19. Study background: Researchers got acute and convalescent COVID-19 samples from the United States, Italy and Spain. T cells, B-cell-depleted T cells, or PBMCs supplied cDNA or gDNA.

Per the original data handling: Amplification with reference gene primers provided the estimates of nucleated cell counts. The repertoire was sequenced with immunoSEQ multiplex PCR; TCRdb's copy has only in-frame clones and lacks some. V, J and clone size were drawn from that table, and D and trimming were deduced from the DNA. The sample has about 300,000 clones, nearly 90% seen once. Two negative PCRs, clearance, or symptom resolution were required of recovered Cohort 3 donors. Sequenced sample: PBMCs or T cells enriched from blood (not recorded which). This receptor was taken from a woman aged 25 to 39 who had recovered from COVID-19.

Here the CDR3 reads CASSRTGLGNEQFF. CDR3 DNA sequence: TGTGCCAGCAGCCGGACAGGGCTAGGCAATGAGCAGTTCTTC. The V call is TRBV2, the J call TRBJ2-1; 8 nucleotides agree with TRBD1. The junction had 7 bases not matched to a gene; V was cut back by 6 bases and J by 6 bases. CDR1 SNHLY and CDR2 FYNNEI come from the germline V gene. CDR3 length: 14 residues.